This T cell receptor beta chain was obtained from a study of cytomegalovirus exposure and HLA in healthy donors. Overall study findings and caveats: It was found in a later analysis that first-cohort TCR clusters tended to co-occur in the 90 to 150 validation repertoires. As confirmed in vitro, a few CMV-associated chains were specific for CMV antigens. Accounts indicate the classifier identified cytomegalovirus status with strong specificity and sensitivity. More than 150 TCR beta chains were listed as cytomegalovirus-associated.

On this clone: Its antigen is currently unknown.

Produced via immunoSEQ multiplex PCR; TCRdb's table is partial and in-frame only. The table includes about 330,000 clones, 86% detected once. The CDR3 runs 14 residues. J lost 5 bases, V lost 5 bases, and 5 bases had no gene match. Germline CDR1 and CDR2: LGHNA and YNFKEQ. The receptor comes from a woman aged 18-29 years in good health and CMV-seronegative. Sequencing input: PBMCs. The rearrangement joins TRBV4-2 to TRBJ2-7; 11 positions match TRBD2. CDR3 DNA: TGTGCCAGCAGCTTAGCGGGAGGGCCGAACGAGCAGTACTTC. Its protein product is CASSLAGGPNEQYF.